A single sample gave rise to the 9 T cell receptor beta chains below, sequenced in a study of identical twins. From the 5' RACE reads, TCRdb called clonotypes with MiXCR, one entry per CDR3 protein. Altogether roughly 630,000 distinct CDR3 sequences are present, under 8.5% being singletons, with the ten largest covering approximately 1.5%. These records were also assigned to another study, of yellow fever vaccine responses in identical twins.

Source material: PBMCs. The receptor source for this set is a woman between 18 and 30 years old in good health.

This clonotype has a count of ten or more. The chain joins TRBV7-9 to TRBJ1-2; the D gene is possibly TRBD1 (6 bases). The CDR3 consists of 14 residues. Looked up from germline, CDR1 is SEHNR and CDR2 is FQNEAQ (reference sequence). The V and J ends lost 4 bases and 0 bases respectively, with 9 bases between them. CDR3 coding DNA: TGTGCCAGCAGCTACGACAGGCCTAACTATGGCTACACCTTC. Translated, it gives CASSYDRPNYGYTF.

This clonotype has at least ten counts. The chain joins TRBV29-1 to TRBJ2-2, with a weak D call TRBD1 (6 bases). Trimming stripped 7 bases from V and 5 bases from J, with 11 bases between. This CDR3 spans 12 amino acids. Germline V gene data show CDR1 as SQVTM and CDR2 as ANQGSEA. CDR3 nucleotides: TGCAGCGCCACAGGGCCTACCGGGGAGCTGTTTTTT. This gives the protein CSATGPTGELFF.

This clonotype has only a few counts. The genes are TRBV5-1 and TRBJ2-1; TRBD1 agrees at 9 bases. The ends lost 7 bases at V and 3 bases at J; junction bases unmatched: 8. The germline V gene has CDR1 SGHRS and CDR2 YFSETQ. The CDR3 extends over 15 amino acids. The CDR3: CASDTGGGVYNEQFF. CDR3 nucleotides: TGCGCCAGCGATACAGGGGGCGGTGTCTACAATGAGCAGTTCTTC.

The table lists this clonotype with many counts. This sequence joins TRBV29-1 and TRBJ2-6, with TRBD2 matching over 10 bases. Trimming cost V 5 bases and J 2 bases; bases outside gene matches: 3. This CDR3 is 15 amino acids long. The germline V gene encodes CDR1 SQVTM and CDR2 ANQGSEA. DNA for the CDR3: TGCAGCGTTAGCGGGAGGGTGGCTGGGGCCAACGTCCTGACTTTC. Translating it yields CSVSGRVAGANVLTF.

This clonotype has a handful of counts. V gene TRBV27 combines with J gene TRBJ2-7, with 11 bases aligning to TRBD2. The V segment lost 6 bases and the J segment 5 bases; nucleotides outside the gene matches: 15. The CDR3 loop spans 17 amino acids. CDR1 MNHEY and CDR2 SMNVEV come from the germline V gene (reference sequence). The CDR3 nucleotides are TGTGCCAGCAGGCTCCGCCCAACTAGCGGGAGTATCCACGAGCAGTACTTC. Its protein is CASRLRPTSGSIHEQYF.

This clonotype was picked up a small number of times. The V gene is TRBV28, the J gene TRBJ2-7, with TRBD1 matching 10 bases. After removal of 2 bases from V and 4 bases from J, the junction contained 8 bases not matched to a gene. CDR1 MDHEN and CDR2 SYDVKM come from the germline V gene. This CDR3 is built from 16 residues. The CDR3 DNA reads TGTGCCAGCAGTTTAAGAAGGACAGGGGGAACATACGAGCAGTACTTC. This translates into CASSLRRTGGTYEQYF.

This clonotype appeared a few times. The V call is TRBV7-9, the J call TRBJ1-1; D gene unclear. The germline V gene encodes CDR1 SEHNR and CDR2 FQNEAQ (reference sequence). CDR3 size: 15 residues. V was shortened by 5 bases and J by 0 bases, with 13 bases between the two germline ends. CDR3 DNA: TGTGCCAGCAGCCCTCCACCGGTCCTGAACACTGAAGCTTTCTTT. Residues: CASSPPPVLNTEAFF.

This clonotype has a count of ten or more. V is TRBV7-9 and J is TRBJ1-5; no clear D. The CDR3 sequence is 17 residues long. Between the trimmed V and J ends, which lost 1 base and 3 bases, there was a span of 16 bases. CDR1 is SEHNR and CDR2 is FQNEAQ in the germline V gene (reference sequence). CDR3 DNA: TGTGCCAGCAGCTTAGGGGGTCAACGGTCGGTCAATCAGCCCCAGCATTTT. It encodes CASSLGGQRSVNQPQHF.

This clonotype was picked up many times. This sequence joins TRBV28 and TRBJ2-1; possible D gene TRBD1, 5 bases. The CDR3 totals 12 residues. Germline assignment: CDR1 MDHEN and CDR2 SYDVKM. Trimming pared 6 bases from V and 9 bases from J, leaving 12 bases between. CDR3 sequence reads: CASSEGRGEQFF. Here the CDR3 DNA reads TGTGCCAGCAGCGAAGGAAGGGGTGAGCAGTTCTTC.